This T cell receptor (beta chain) was identified during a study of control samples from healthy donors and cancer patients. The table came from immunoSEQ multiplex PCR; TCRdb's copy has only in-frame clones and leaves some out. Here the sample spans fewer than 100,000 clones, about four fifths being singletons. Germline V lookup: CDR1 SGHDT, CDR2 YYEEEE. This CDR3 is built from 15 residues. Unmatched junction bases numbered 7, after V lost 2 bases and J lost 6 bases. This TCR was recovered from a man in his fifties or sixties in good health. This chain joins TRBV5-6 and TRBJ2-5, with 10 bases that match TRBD2. Sequenced material: blood. As DNA, the CDR3 is TGTGCCAGCAGCTTCCTAGCGGGGGAAGGTCAGACCCAGTACTTC. Its translation: CASSFLAGEGQTQYF. The full variable domain, completed using reference TRBV5-6 and TRBJ2-5, is DAGVTQSPTHLIKTRGQQVTLRCSPKSGHDTVSWYQQALGQGPQFIFQYYEEEERQRGNFPDRFSGHQFPNYSSELNVNALLLGDSALYLCASSFLAGEGQTQYFGPGTRLLVL.